This TCR beta chain was recorded in a study of follicular helper T cells after annual influenza vaccination. The germline CDR1 and CDR2 sequences are SGHAT and FQDESV (reference sequence). V lost 4 bases to trimming and J lost 8 bases, with 12 bases between them. This CDR3 comprises 13 residues. Produced via immunoSEQ multiplex PCR; TCRdb's table is partial and in-frame only. The sample contains 26,000 or so clones, 80% to 90% of which appear only once. The time point here: 2014-2015 season, pre-vaccination. This clone has only a few counts. This chain joins TRBV11-1 and TRBJ2-1; the D is unclear. The starting material was CXCR5+ CD38- circulating T follicular helper cells from blood, obtained on the day of influenza vaccination. Subset indicated: circulating Tfh, non-naive CD4+CXCR5+PD-1+ (ICOS+CD38+ or ICOS-CD38-). The TCR originated in an adult who received the influenza vaccine. DNA of the CDR3: TGTGCCAGCAGCTACGAACCCCGCGATGAGCAGTTCTTC. Translation: CASSYEPRDEQFF.